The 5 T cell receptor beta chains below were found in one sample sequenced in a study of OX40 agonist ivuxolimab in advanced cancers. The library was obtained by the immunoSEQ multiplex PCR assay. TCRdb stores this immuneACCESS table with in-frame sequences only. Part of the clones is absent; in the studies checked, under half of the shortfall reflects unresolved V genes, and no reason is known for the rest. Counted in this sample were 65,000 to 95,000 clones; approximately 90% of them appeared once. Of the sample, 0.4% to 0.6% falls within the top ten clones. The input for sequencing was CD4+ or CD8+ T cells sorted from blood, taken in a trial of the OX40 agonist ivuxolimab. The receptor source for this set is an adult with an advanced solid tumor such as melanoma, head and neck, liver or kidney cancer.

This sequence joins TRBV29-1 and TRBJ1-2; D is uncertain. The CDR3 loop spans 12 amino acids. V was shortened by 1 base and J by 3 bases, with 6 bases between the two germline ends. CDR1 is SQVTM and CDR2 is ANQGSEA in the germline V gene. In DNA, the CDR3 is TGCAGCGTTGAAGGGACTTACTATGGCTACACCTTC. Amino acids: CSVEGTYYGYTF.

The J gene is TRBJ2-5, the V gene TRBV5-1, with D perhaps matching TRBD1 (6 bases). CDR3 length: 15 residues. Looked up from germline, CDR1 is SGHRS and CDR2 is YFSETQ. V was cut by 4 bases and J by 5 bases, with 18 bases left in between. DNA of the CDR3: TGCGCCAGCAGCGGAAGGGCAGGGGCTGGTGAGACCCAGTACTTC. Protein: CASSGRAGAGETQYF.

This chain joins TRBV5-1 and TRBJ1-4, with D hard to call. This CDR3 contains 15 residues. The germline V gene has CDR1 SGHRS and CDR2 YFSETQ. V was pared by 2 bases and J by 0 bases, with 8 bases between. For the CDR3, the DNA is TGCGCCAGCAGCTTACCGGGAACAACTAATGAAAAACTGTTTTTT. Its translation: CASSLPGTTNEKLFF. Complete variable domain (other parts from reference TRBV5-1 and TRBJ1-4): KAGVTQTPRYLIKTRGQQVTLSCSPISGHRSVSWYQQTPGQGLQFLFEYFSETQRNKGNFPGRFSGRQFSNSRSEMNVSTLELGDSALYLCASSLPGTTNEKLFFGSGTQLSVL.

This CDR3 reads CASSQDWGNSNQPQHF. The CDR3 DNA is TGTGCCAGCAGCCAAGATTGGGGGAATAGCAATCAGCCCCAGCATTTT. The chain joins TRBV4-2 to TRBJ1-5; maybe TRBD1 (5 bases). Looked up from germline, CDR1 is LGHNA and CDR2 is YNFKEQ. CDR3 length equals 16 residues. Trimming stripped 0 bases from V and 0 bases from J, with 9 bases between.

The CDR3: CASNGLVGVETQYF. Written as DNA, the CDR3 is TGTGCCAGCAATGGACTAGTGGGGGTGGAGACCCAGTACTTC. The rearrangement joins TRBV2 to TRBJ2-5, with 7 bases matching TRBD2. V lost 7 bases to trimming and J lost 5 bases; unmatched junction nucleotides: 10. The CDR3 spans 14 residues. CDR1 and CDR2 from the germline V gene are SNHLY and FYNNEI.